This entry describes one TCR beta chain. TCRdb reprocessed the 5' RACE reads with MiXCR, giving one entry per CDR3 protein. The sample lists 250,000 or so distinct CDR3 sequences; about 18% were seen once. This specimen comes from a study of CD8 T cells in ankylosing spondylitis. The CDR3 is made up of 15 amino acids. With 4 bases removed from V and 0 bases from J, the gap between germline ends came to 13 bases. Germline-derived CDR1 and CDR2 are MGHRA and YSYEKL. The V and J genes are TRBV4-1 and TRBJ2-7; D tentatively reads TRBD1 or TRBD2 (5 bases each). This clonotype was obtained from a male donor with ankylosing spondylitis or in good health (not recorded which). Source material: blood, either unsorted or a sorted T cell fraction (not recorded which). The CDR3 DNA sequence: TGCGCCAGCAGCCGAGGGGCAGGGAGCTCCTACGAGCAGTACTTC. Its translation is CASSRGAGSSYEQYF.